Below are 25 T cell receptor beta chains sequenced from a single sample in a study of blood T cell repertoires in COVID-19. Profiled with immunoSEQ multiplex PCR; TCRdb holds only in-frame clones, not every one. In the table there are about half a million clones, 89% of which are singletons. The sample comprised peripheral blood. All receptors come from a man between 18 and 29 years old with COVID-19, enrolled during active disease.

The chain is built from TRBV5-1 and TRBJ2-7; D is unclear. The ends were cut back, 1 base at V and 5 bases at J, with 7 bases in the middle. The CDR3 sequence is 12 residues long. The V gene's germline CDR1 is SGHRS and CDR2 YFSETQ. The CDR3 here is CASSLTRNEQYF. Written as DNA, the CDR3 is TGCGCCAGCAGCTTGACACGAAACGAGCAGTACTTC.

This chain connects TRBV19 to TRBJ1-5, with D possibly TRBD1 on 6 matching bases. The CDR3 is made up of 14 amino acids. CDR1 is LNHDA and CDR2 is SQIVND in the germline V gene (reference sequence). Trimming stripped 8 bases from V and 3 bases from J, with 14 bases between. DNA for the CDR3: TGTGCCAGTGCGGGGGGCTGGGCCAATCAGCCCCAGCATTTT. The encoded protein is CASAGGWANQPQHF.

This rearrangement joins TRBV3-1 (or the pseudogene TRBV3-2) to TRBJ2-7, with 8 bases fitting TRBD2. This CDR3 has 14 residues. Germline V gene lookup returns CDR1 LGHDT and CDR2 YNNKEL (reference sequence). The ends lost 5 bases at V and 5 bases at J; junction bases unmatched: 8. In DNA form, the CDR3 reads TGTGCCAGCAGCAGGAGCGGGAGTCTTAACGAGCAGTACTTC. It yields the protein CASSRSGSLNEQYF.

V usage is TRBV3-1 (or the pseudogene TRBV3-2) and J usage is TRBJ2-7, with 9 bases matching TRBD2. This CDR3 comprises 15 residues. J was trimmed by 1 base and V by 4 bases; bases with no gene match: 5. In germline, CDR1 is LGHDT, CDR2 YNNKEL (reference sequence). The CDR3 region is CASSPLAGVSYEQYF. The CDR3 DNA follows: TGTGCCAGCAGCCCCTTAGCGGGAGTATCCTACGAGCAGTACTTC.

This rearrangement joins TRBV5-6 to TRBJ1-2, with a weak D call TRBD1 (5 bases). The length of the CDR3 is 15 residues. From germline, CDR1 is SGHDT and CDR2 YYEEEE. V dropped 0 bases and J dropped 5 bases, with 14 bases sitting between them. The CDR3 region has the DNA TGTGCCAGCAGCTTGGCCGGGGGGATAGGGTATGGCTACACCTTC. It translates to CASSLAGGIGYGYTF.

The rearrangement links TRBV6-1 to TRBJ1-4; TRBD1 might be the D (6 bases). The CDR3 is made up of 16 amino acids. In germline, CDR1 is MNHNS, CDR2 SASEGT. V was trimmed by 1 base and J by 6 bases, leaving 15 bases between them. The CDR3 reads CASSEGQGRYDEKLFF. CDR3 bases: TGTGCCAGCAGTGAAGGGCAGGGGCGGTATGATGAAAAACTGTTTTTT.

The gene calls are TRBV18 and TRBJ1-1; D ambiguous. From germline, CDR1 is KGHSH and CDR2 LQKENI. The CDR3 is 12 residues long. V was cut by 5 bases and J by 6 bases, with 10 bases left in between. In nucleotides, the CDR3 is TGTGCCAGCTCATCCTTCGCGGCTGAAGCTTTCTTT. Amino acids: CASSSFAAEAFF.

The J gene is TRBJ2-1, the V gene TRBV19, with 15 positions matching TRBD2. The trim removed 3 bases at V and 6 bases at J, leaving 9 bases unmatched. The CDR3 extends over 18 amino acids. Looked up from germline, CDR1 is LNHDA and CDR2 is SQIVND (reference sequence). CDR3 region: CASSMGLAGGPTGNEQFF. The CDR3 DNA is TGTGCCAGTAGTATGGGACTAGCGGGAGGCCCTACCGGCAATGAGCAGTTCTTC.

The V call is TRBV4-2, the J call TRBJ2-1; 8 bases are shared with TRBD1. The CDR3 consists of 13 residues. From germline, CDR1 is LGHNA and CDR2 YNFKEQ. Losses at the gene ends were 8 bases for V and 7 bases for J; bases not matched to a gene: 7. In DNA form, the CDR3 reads TGTGCCAGCCGAATTGACAGGGGTAATGAGCAGTTCTTC. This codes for CASRIDRGNEQFF.

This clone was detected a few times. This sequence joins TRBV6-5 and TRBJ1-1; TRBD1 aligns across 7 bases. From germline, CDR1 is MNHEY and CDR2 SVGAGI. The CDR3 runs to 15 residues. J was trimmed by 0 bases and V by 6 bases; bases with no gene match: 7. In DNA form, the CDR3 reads TGTGCCAGCAGACCGGGACAGACCATGAACACTGAAGCTTTCTTT. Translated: CASRPGQTMNTEAFF.

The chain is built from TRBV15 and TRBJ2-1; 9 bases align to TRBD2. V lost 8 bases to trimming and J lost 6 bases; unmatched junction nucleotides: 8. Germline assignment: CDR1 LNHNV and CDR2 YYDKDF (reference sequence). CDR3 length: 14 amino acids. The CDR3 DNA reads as TGTGCCACCGGCGGGGGGGGGCCACTCAATGAGCAGTTCTTC. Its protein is CATGGGGPLNEQFF.

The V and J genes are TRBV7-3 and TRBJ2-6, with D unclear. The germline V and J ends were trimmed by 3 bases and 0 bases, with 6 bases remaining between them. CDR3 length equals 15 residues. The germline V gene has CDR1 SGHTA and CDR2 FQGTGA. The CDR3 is CASSFSNSGANVLTF. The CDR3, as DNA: TGTGCCAGCAGCTTTAGTAACTCTGGGGCCAACGTCCTGACTTTC.

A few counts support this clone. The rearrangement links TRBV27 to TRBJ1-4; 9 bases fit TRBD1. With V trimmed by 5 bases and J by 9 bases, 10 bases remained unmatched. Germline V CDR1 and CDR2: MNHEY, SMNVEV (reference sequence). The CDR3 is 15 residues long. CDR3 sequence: CASSAWEGQGKKLFF. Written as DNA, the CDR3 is TGTGCCAGCAGTGCTTGGGAGGGACAGGGTAAAAAACTGTTTTTT.

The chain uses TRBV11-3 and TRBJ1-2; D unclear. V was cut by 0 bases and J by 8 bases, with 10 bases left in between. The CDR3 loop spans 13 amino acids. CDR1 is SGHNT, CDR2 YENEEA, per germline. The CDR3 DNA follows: TGTGCCAGCAGCTTAGAGCATGATCGGGGCTACACCTTC. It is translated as CASSLEHDRGYTF. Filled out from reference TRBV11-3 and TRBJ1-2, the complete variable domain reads EAGVVQSPRYKIIEKKQPVAFWCNPISGHNTLYWYLQNLGQGPELLIRYENEEAVDDSQLPKDRFSAERLKGVDSTLKIQPAELGDSAVYLCASSLEHDRGYTFGSGTRLTVV.

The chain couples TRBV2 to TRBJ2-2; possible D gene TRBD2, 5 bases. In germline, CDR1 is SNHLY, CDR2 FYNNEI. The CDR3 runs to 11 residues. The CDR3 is CATRGNGELFF. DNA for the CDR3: TGTGCAACCCGGGGAAATGGGGAGCTGTTTTTT.

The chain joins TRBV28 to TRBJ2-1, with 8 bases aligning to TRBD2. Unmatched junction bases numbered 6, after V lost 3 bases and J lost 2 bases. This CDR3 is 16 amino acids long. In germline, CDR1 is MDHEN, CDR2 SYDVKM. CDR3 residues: CASSLKPGLAYNEQFF. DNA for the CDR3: TGTGCCAGCAGTTTGAAACCGGGACTAGCCTACAATGAGCAGTTCTTC.

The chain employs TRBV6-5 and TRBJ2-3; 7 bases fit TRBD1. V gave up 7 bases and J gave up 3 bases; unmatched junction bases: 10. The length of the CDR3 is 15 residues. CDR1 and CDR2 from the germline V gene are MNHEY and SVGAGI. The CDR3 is CASTNTGVETDTQYF. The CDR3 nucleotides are TGTGCCAGCACCAATACAGGGGTCGAGACAGATACGCAGTATTTT.

This chain's CDR3 is CASSIIAGRGGRETQYF. In DNA form, the CDR3 reads TGTGCCAGTAGTATTATCGCCGGCAGGGGCGGGCGGGAGACCCAGTACTTC. The V call is TRBV19, the J call TRBJ2-5, with a possible D match to TRBD1 (6 bases). V lost 3 bases to trimming and J lost 5 bases, with 22 bases between them. Germline CDR1 LNHDA, CDR2 SQIVND (reference sequence). The CDR3 runs 17 residues.

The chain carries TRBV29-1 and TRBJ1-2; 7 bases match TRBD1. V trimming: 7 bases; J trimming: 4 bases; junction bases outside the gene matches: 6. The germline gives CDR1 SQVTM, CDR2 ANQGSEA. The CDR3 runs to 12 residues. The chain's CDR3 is CSERGLGYGYTF. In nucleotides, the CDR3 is TGCAGCGAAAGGGGGCTTGGCTATGGCTACACCTTC.

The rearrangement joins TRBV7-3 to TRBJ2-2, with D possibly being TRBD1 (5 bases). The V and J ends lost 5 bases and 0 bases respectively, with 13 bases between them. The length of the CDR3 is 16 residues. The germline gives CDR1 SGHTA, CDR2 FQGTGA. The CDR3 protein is CASSPQGRANTGELFF. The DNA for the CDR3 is TGTGCCAGCAGCCCCCAGGGCCGGGCGAACACCGGGGAGCTGTTTTTT. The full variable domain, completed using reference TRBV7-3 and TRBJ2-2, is GAGVSQTPSNKVTEKGKYVELRCDPISGHTALYWYRQSLGQGPEFLIYFQGTGAADDSGLPNDRFFAVRPEGSVSTLKIQRTERGDSAVYLCASSPQGRANTGELFFGEGSRLTVL.

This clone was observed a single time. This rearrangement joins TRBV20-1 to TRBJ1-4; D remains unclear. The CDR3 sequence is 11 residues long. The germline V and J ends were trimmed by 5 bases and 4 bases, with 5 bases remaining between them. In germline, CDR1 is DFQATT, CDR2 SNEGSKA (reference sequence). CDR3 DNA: TGCAGTGCTGAGCATAATGAAAAACTGTTTTTT. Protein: CSAEHNEKLFF.

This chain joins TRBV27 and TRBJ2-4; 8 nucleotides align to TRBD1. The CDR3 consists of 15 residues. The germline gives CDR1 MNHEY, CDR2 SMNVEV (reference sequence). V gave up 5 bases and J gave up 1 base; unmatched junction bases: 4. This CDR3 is CASSLQGDAKNIQYF. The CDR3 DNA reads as TGTGCCAGCAGTCTACAGGGGGACGCCAAAAACATTCAGTACTTC.

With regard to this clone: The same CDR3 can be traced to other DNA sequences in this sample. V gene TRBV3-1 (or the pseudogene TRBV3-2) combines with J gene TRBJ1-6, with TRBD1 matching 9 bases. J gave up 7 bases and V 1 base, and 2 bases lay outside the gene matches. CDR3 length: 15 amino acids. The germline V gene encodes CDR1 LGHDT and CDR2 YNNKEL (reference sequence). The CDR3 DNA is TGTGCCAGCAGCCAAGGACAGGGGGGGAATTCACCCCTCCACTTT. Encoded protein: CASSQGQGGNSPLHF.

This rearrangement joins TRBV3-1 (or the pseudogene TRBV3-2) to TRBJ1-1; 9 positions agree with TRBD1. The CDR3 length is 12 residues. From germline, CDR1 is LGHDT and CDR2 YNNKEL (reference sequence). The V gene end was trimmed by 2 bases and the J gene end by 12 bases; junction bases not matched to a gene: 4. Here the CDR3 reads CASSQRDRVPFF. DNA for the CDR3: TGTGCCAGCAGCCAAAGGGACAGGGTGCCTTTCTTT.

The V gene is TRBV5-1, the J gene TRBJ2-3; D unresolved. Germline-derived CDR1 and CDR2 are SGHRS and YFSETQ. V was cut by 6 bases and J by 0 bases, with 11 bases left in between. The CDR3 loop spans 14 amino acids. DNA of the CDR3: TGCGCCAGCACCGCGCGAACTAGCACAGATACGCAGTATTTT. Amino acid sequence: CASTARTSTDTQYF. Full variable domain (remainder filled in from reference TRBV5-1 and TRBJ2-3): KAGVTQTPRYLIKTRGQQVTLSCSPISGHRSVSWYQQTPGQGLQFLFEYFSETQRNKGNFPGRFSGRQFSNSRSEMNVSTLELGDSALYLCASTARTSTDTQYFGPGTRLTVL.